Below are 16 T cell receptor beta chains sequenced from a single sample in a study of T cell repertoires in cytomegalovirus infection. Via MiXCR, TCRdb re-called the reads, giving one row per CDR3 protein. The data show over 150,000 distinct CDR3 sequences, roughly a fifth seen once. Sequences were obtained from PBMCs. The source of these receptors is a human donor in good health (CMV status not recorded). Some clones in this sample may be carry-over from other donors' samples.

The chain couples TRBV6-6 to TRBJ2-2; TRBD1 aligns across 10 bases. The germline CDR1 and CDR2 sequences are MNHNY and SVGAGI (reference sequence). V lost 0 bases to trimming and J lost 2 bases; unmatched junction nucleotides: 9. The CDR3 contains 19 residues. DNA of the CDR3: TGTGCCAGCAGTTACTCGATGTTCGGGACAGGGGACAACACCGGGGAGCTGTTTTTT. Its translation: CASSYSMFGTGDNTGELFF.

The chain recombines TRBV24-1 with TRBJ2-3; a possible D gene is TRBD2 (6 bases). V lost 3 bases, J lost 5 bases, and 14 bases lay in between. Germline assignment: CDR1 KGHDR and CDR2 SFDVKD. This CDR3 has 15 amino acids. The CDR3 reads CATSDAGQGGDTQYF. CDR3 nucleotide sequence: TGTGCCACCAGTGATGCGGGCCAGGGAGGAGATACGCAGTATTTT.

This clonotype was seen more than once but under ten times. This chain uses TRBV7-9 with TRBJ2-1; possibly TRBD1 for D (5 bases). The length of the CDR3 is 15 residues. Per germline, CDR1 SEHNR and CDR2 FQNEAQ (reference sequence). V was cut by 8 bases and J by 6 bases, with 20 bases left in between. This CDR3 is CASRQGKGSLNEQFF. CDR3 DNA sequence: TGTGCCAGCCGCCAGGGAAAGGGCAGCCTCAATGAGCAGTTCTTC.

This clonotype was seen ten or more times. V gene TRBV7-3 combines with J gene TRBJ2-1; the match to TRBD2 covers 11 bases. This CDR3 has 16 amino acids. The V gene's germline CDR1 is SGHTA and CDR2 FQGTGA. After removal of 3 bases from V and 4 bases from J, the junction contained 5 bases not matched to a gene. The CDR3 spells CASSLTSGTPYNEQFF. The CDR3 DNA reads TGTGCCAGCAGCTTGACTAGCGGGACGCCATACAATGAGCAGTTCTTC.

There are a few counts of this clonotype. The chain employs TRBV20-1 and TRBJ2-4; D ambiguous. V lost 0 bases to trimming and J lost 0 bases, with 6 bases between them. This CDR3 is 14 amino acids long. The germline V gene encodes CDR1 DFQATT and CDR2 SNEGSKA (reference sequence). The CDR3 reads CSARDALAKNIQYF. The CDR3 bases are TGCAGTGCTAGAGATGCTCTAGCCAAAAACATTCAGTACTTC.

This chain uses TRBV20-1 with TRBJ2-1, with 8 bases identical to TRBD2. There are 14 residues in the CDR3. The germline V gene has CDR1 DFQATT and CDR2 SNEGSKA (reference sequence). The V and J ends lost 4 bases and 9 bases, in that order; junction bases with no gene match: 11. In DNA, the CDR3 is TGCAGTGCTACATTTGGACTAGCTGGGAGTGAGCAGTTCTTC. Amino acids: CSATFGLAGSEQFF.

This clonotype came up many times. In nucleotides, the CDR3 is TGTGCCAGCAGCCCAGGACTGTATGGCTACACCTTC. Its protein is CASSPGLYGYTF. The chain carries TRBV7-2 and TRBJ1-2; D is ambiguous. Germline CDR1 and CDR2: SGHTA and FQGNSA. The CDR3 covers 12 residues. V was trimmed by 5 bases and J by 5 bases, leaving 9 bases between them.

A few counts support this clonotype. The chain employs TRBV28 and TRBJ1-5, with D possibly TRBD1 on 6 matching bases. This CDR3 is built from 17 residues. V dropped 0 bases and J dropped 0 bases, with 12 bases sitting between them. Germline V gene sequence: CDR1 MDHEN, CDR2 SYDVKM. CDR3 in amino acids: CASSLWNLRGSNQPQHF. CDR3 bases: TGTGCCAGCAGTTTATGGAACCTCAGGGGTAGCAATCAGCCCCAGCATTTT. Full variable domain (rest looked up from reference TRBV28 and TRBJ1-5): DVKVTQSSRYLVKRTGEKVFLECVQDMDHENMFWYRQDPGLGLRLIYFSYDVKMKEKGDIPEGYSVSREKKERFSLILESASTNQTSMYLCASSLWNLRGSNQPQHFGDGTRLSIL.

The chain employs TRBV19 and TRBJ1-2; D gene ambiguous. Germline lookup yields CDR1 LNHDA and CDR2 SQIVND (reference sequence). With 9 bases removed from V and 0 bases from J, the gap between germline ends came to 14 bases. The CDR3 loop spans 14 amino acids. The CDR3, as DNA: TGTGCCAGCCCCCGACGGGCAGCTAACTATGGCTACACCTTC. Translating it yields CASPRRAANYGYTF.

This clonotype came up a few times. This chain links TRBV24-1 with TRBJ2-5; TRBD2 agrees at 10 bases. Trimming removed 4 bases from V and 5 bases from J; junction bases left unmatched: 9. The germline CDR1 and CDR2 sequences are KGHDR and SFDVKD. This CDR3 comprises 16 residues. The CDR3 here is CATSDPESSGSETQYF. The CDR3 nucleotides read TGTGCCACCAGTGACCCCGAATCTAGCGGGAGTGAGACCCAGTACTTC.

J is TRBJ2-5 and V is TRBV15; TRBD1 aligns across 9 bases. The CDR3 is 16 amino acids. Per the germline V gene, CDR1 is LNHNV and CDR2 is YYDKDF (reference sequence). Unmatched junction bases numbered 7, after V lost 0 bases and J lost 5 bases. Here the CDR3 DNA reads TGTGCCACCAGCAGAGATCCAACAGGGGGCGGGGAGACCCAGTACTTC. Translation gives CATSRDPTGGGETQYF.

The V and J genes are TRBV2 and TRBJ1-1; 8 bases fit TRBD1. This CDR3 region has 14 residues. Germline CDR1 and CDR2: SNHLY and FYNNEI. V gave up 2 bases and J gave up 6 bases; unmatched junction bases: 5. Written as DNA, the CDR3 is TGTGCCAGCAGTGAATCAGGGGGCAGGGCTGAAGCTTTCTTT. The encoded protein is CASSESGGRAEAFF.

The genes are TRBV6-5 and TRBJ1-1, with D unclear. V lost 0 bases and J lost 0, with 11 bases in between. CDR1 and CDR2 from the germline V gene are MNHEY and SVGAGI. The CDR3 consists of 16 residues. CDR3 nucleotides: TGTGCCAGCAGTTACTCGATCGCGGGGATGAACACTGAAGCTTTCTTT. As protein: CASSYSIAGMNTEAFF.

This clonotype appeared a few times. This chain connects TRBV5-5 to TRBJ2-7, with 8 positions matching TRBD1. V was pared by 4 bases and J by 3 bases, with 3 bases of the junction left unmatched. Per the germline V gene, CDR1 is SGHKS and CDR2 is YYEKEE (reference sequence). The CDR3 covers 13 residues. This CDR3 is CASSGTGDYEQYF. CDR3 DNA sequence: TGTGCCAGCAGCGGGACAGGAGACTACGAGCAGTACTTC.

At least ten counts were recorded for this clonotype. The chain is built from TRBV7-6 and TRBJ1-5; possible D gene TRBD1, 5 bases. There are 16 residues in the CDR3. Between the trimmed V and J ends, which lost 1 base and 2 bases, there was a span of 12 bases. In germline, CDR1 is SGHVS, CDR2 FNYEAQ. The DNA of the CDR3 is TGTGCCAGCAGCTTAGTTGCAGGGAACGGCAATCAGCCCCAGCATTTT. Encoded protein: CASSLVAGNGNQPQHF.

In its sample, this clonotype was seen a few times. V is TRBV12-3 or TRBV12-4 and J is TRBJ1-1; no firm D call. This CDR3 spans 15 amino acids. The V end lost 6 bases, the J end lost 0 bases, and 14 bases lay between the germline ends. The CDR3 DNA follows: TGTGCCAGCAGCTACCGTAAACGGGTGAACACTGAAGCTTTCTTT. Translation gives CASSYRKRVNTEAFF.